The TCR beta chain described here comes from a study of blood T cell repertoires in COVID-19. Sequencing was performed with immunoSEQ multiplex PCR; in TCRdb, only in-frame clones are kept and a portion is missing. The sample records about 370,000 clones, roughly 90% being singletons. The CDR3 sequence is 14 residues long. Germline V lookup: CDR1 LGHNA, CDR2 YNFKEQ. V lost 3 bases and J 3 bases, leaving 12 bases between the germline ends. Sequenced: peripheral blood. The sequence derives from a man younger than 35 with active or convalescent COVID-19. The rearrangement uses TRBV4-2 and TRBJ2-7; D may be TRBD1 (5 bases). Here the CDR3 DNA reads TGTGCCAGCAGCCAGGACCCAGGGAACTACGAGCAGTACTTC. Translation: CASSQDPGNYEQYF.